This T cell receptor (beta chain) came from a study of a mutant IDH1 vaccine in newly diagnosed glioma. Libraries were prepared by immunoSEQ multiplex PCR; TCRdb keeps only in-frame clonotypes and omits some of them. Of about 56,000 clones in the sample, about 80% were seen once. Per germline, CDR1 KGHSH and CDR2 LQKENI. This CDR3 has 13 residues. V dropped 0 bases and J dropped 4 bases, with 7 bases sitting between them. With respect to this clone: Antigen unknown.

Time point reported: week 47, end of study. One vaccine dose held 300 ug of mutant IDH1 20-mer peptide and came with topical imiquimod. New IDH1-mutant, ATRX-lost WHO grade 3 or 4 astrocytomas occurred in donors. The receptor comes from a man aged 50-60 years with glioma. The specimen comprised PBMCs, sampled from a glioma patient whose treatment included an IDH1 peptide vaccine. V gene TRBV18 combines with J gene TRBJ2-7; no clear D. The CDR3 DNA follows: TGTGCCAGCTCACCACCCCAGGAATACGAGCAGTACTTC. It specifies CASSPPQEYEQYF.